These 12 T cell receptor beta chains originate from one sample sequenced in a study of blood T cells in healthy people across ages. Next came a second PCR, run for about 6 to 11 cycles, which used a sample-barcoded 5' primer along with a J-beta primer mix. Each CDR3 protein gets one entry after TCRdb re-called the 5' RACE reads with MiXCR. The sample shows 1.5 million to 2 million distinct CDR3 sequences, about 28% of them seen only once. Sequenced: blood. The receptor source for this set is a woman in her 30s in good health.

The chain couples TRBV20-1 to TRBJ1-2, with TRBD1 matching 9 bases. The trim removed 1 base at V and 0 bases at J, leaving 12 bases unmatched. The CDR3 is 18 residues long. In germline, CDR1 is DFQATT, CDR2 SNEGSKA (reference sequence). CDR3 residues: CSARASGTGRKANYGYTF. The CDR3, as DNA: TGCAGTGCTAGAGCTTCCGGGACAGGGCGAAAAGCTAACTATGGCTACACCTTC.

The V call is TRBV6-6, the J call TRBJ2-3; 11 bases are a match to TRBD2. Per germline, CDR1 MNHNY and CDR2 SVGAGI (reference sequence). The CDR3 covers 17 residues. The V segment lost 2 bases and the J segment 4 bases; nucleotides outside the gene matches: 8. The CDR3 sequence is CASSYTPSGGIADTQYF. CDR3 sequence (DNA): TGTGCCAGCAGTTACACCCCTAGCGGGGGGATCGCAGATACGCAGTATTTT.

As concerns this clonotype: A read error may explain this, as a much larger clone is one base away. V is TRBV29-1 and J is TRBJ2-1; perhaps TRBD1 as D (7 bases). CDR1 and CDR2 from the germline V gene are SQVTM and ANQGSEA. V lost 7 bases and J 10 bases, leaving 23 bases between the germline ends. CDR3 length: 14 residues. The chain's CDR3 is CSAKSGGGGYEQFF. Here the CDR3 DNA reads TGCAGCGCCAAATCGGGTGGAGGGGGCTACGAGCAGTTCTTC.

V usage is TRBV12-3 or TRBV12-4 and J usage is TRBJ1-2; D call uncertain. The length of the CDR3 is 17 residues. V was trimmed by 5 bases and J by 1 base, leaving 20 bases between them. CDR3 protein: CASSEDPEDPYNYGYTF. In DNA, the CDR3 is TGTGCCAGCAGTGAGGACCCGGAGGACCCTTATAACTATGGCTACACCTTC.

This clonotype has more than one count but fewer than ten. V is TRBV20-1 and J is TRBJ2-1; possibly TRBD2 for D (6 bases). Gene TRBJ2-7 matches the end of the DNA better, so the J call may be wrong. The CDR3 is 16 residues long. Germline assignment: CDR1 DFQATT and CDR2 SNEGSKA (reference sequence). The CDR3 DNA reads as TGCAGTGCTAGCGTCCGCGGCGGGGTTAGCTACAATGAGCAGTACTTC. Its translation: CSASVRGGVSYNEQYF.

The chain recombines TRBV29-1 with TRBJ1-2; 9 positions agree with TRBD1. The CDR3 has 14 amino acids. Germline trimming cut 6 bases from V and 2 bases from J; bases unmatched to any gene: 7. The germline CDR1 and CDR2 sequences are SQVTM and ANQGSEA. The chain's CDR3 is CSVGAGTGNYGYTF. As DNA, the CDR3 is TGCAGCGTCGGAGCCGGGACAGGGAACTATGGCTACACCTTC.

This clonotype showed up just a few times. The V call is TRBV28, the J call TRBJ2-4; D not certain. CDR3 length equals 16 residues. Germline V lookup: CDR1 MDHEN, CDR2 SYDVKM. V shed 3 bases and J shed 1 base, with 13 bases lying between them. CDR3 nucleotides: TGTGCCAGCAGTTTGCATGGAGAACTGGCCAAAAACATTCAGTACTTC. Its protein is CASSLHGELAKNIQYF.

The chain is built from TRBV5-1 and TRBJ2-1; 7 bases fit TRBD2. This CDR3 contains 17 residues. The V gene end was trimmed by 3 bases and the J gene end by 5 bases; junction bases not matched to a gene: 14. CDR1 is SGHRS, CDR2 YFSETQ, per germline. The CDR3 DNA sequence: TGCGCCAGCAGCTCGCTCGGGGGGAGGTCTTTAGACAATGAGCAGTTCTTC. It yields the protein CASSSLGGRSLDNEQFF.

With regard to this clonotype: This may stem from a read error, because a much larger clone lies one nucleotide away. J is TRBJ2-7 and V is TRBV24-1; D tentatively fits TRBD1 or TRBD2 (6 bases each). CDR1 is KGHDR and CDR2 is SFDVKD in the germline V gene. This CDR3 is 13 amino acids long. Here the CDR3 reads CATREGDSCEQYF. DNA of the CDR3: TGTGCCACCAGGGAGGGGGACTCCTGCGAGCAGTACTTC.

This clonotype turned up a few times. The rearrangement uses TRBV5-1 and TRBJ2-1; 8 bases are a match to TRBD2. J lost 5 bases, V lost 6 bases, and 7 bases had no gene match. The length of the CDR3 is 14 residues. Germline loops: CDR1 SGHRS, CDR2 YFSETQ. CDR3 in amino acids: CASTPTSGDNEQFF. CDR3 sequence (DNA): TGCGCCAGCACGCCAACTAGCGGAGACAATGAGCAGTTCTTC. Full variable domain (outside the CDR3, taken from reference TRBV5-1 and TRBJ2-1): KAGVTQTPRYLIKTRGQQVTLSCSPISGHRSVSWYQQTPGQGLQFLFEYFSETQRNKGNFPGRFSGRQFSNSRSEMNVSTLELGDSALYLCASTPTSGDNEQFFGPGTRLTVL.

For this clonotype: This may stem from a read error, because a much larger clone lies one nucleotide away. The CDR3 does not close with the conserved phenylalanine or tryptophan, likely indicating a read error. The chain recombines TRBV20-1 with TRBJ1-5; D is unclear. V was clipped by 0 bases and J by 1 base, with 10 bases between them. The CDR3 covers 15 residues. Germline V gives CDR1 DFQATT, CDR2 SNEGSKA (reference sequence). The CDR3 DNA reads as TGCAGTGCTAGAGATCGCCACGGAAGCAATCAGCCCCAGCATTTG. Amino acid sequence: CSARDRHGSNQPQHL.

In its sample, this clonotype was seen many times. The V and J genes are TRBV12-3 or TRBV12-4 and TRBJ2-7; D perhaps matches TRBD1 (5 bases). This CDR3 contains 14 residues. With 5 bases removed from V and 4 bases from J, the gap between germline ends came to 15 bases. CDR3 sequence: CASSRGPLVYEQYF. For the CDR3, the DNA is TGTGCCAGCAGTAGGGGCCCTCTTGTTTACGAGCAGTACTTC.